Only one count was recorded for the clone carrying this T cell receptor beta chain. Random-hexamer reverse transcription was applied to roughly 0.5 to 1 ug RNA. TCRdb used MiXCR to reprocess the immunoSEQ multiplex PCR reads, holding one entry per CDR3 protein. The sample shows hundreds of thousands of distinct CDR3 sequences, about 94% of them seen only once. Between the trimmed V and J ends, which lost 5 bases and 0 bases, there was a span of 10 bases. In germline, CDR1 is MGHRA, CDR2 YSYEKL. This CDR3 comprises 14 residues. This sample was included in a study of CD8 T cells in Susac syndrome. Sequencing of TCR beta, carried out with a high-throughput approach, was applied to CD8+ and CD4+ T cells from the blood.

The V gene is TRBV4-1, the J gene TRBJ1-1; D gene ambiguous. The TCR originated in a human donor with multiple sclerosis. Sequencing was done on a sample of CD4+ T cells from PBMCs. The CDR3 coding sequence is TGCGCCAGCAGCGAGGGCTTGGTGAACACTGAAGCTTTCTTT. Its protein product is CASSEGLVNTEAFF.